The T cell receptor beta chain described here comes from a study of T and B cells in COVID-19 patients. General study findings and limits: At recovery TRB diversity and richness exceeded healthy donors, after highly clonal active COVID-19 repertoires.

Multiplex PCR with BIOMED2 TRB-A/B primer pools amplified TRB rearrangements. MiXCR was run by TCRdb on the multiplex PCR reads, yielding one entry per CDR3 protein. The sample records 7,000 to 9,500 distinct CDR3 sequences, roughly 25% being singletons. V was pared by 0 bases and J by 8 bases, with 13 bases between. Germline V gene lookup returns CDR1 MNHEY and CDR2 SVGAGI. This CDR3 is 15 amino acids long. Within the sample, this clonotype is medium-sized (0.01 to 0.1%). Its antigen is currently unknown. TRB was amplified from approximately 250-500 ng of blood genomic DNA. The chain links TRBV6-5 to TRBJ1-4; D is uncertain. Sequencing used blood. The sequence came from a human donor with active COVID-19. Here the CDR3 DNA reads TGTGCCAGCAGTTACTCGGGTCCTTCGACAGAAAAACTGTTTTTT. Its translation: CASSYSGPSTEKLFF.